This note documents a single T cell receptor (beta chain) sequence. Antigen unknown. The sample originates from a study of CD8 T cells in ankylosing spondylitis. Study-level results: What seemed typical of ankylosing spondylitis blood was a TCR beta motif built from roughly eight highly homologous variants.

The authors made TCR beta libraries by quantitative 5'-RACE with molecular barcodes. One entry per CDR3 protein, called by TCRdb with MiXCR from the 5' RACE reads. This sample has fewer than 650,000 distinct CDR3 sequences; about an eighth occur once, and the top ten carry 6.8%. This CDR3 is built from 14 residues. The germline gives CDR1 GTSNPN, CDR2 SVGIG (reference sequence). V shed 5 bases, J shed 5 bases, and the junction held 6 bases outside the gene matches. V usage is TRBV30 and J usage is TRBJ2-2, with 9 bases aligning to TRBD2. Sequencing used blood, either unsorted or a sorted T cell fraction (not recorded which). This sequence was found in a male donor with ankylosing spondylitis. The CDR3 nucleotides are TGTGCCTGGGCCGGGACTAGCTTTACCGGGGAGCTGTTTTTT. This codes for CAWAGTSFTGELFF.